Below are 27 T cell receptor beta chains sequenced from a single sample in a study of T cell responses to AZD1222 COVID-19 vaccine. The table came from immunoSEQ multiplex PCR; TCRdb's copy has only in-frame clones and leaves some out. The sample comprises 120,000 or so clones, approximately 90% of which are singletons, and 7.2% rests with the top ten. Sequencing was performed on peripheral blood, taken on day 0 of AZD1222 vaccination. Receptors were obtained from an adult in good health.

The CDR3: CASSPGTVYGYTF. The CDR3 DNA is TGTGCCAGCTCACCCGGGACGGTTTATGGCTACACCTTC. This rearrangement joins TRBV18 to TRBJ1-2; the D gene is possibly TRBD1 (5 bases). Per the germline V gene, CDR1 is KGHSH and CDR2 is LQKENI. The CDR3 runs to 13 residues. Trimming took 3 bases from V and 5 from J, leaving 10 bases between them.

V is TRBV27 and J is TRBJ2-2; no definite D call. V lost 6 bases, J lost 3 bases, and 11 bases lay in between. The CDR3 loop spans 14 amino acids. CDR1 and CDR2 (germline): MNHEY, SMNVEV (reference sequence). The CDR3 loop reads CASRLRLYTGELFF. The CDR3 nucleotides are TGTGCCAGCAGGCTAAGACTCTACACCGGGGAGCTGTTTTTT.

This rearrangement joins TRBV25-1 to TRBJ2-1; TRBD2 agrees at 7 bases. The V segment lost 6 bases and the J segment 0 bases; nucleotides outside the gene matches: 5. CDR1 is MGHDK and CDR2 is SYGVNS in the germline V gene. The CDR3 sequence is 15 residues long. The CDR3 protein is CASRLAGDSYNEQFF. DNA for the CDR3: TGTGCCAGCAGGTTAGCGGGTGACTCCTACAATGAGCAGTTCTTC.

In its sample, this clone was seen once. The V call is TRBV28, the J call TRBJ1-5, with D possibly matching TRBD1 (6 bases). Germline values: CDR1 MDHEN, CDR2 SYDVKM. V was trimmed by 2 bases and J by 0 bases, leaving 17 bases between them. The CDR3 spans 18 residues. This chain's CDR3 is CASSLAGAEFYSNQPQHF. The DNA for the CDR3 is TGTGCCAGCAGTTTAGCAGGGGCGGAATTTTATAGCAATCAGCCCCAGCATTTT.

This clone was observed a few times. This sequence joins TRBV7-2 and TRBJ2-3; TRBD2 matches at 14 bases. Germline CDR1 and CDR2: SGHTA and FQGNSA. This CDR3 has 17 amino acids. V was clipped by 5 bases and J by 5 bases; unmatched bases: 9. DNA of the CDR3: TGTGCCAGCAGCCTCTCGGGACTAGCGGGAGTTAGAGATACGCAGTATTTT. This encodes CASSLSGLAGVRDTQYF.

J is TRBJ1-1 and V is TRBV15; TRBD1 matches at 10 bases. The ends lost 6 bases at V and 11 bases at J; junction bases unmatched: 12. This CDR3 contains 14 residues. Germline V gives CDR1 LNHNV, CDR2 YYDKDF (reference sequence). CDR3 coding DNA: TGTGCCACCAGGATAGACAGGGGGCTTGGCAGGGCTTTCTTT. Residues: CATRIDRGLGRAFF. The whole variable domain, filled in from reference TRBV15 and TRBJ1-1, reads DAMVIQNPRYQVTQFGKPVTLSCSQTLNHNVMYWYQQKSSQAPKLLFHYYDKDFNNEADTPDNFQSRRPNTSFCFLDIRSPGLGDTAMYLCATRIDRGLGRAFFGQGTRLTVV.

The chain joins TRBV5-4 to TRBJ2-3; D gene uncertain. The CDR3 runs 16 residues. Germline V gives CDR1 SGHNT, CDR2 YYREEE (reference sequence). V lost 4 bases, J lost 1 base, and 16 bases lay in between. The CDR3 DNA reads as TGTGCCAGCAGCCTTTCCCCGACAAGCCGCACAGATACGCAGTATTTT. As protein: CASSLSPTSRTDTQYF.

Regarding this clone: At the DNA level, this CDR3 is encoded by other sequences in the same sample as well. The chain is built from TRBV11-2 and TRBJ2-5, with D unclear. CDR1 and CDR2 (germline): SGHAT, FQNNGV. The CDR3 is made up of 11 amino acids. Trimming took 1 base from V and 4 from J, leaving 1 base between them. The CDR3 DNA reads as TGTGCCAGCAGCTTAGGAGAGACCCAGTACTTC. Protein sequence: CASSLGETQYF.

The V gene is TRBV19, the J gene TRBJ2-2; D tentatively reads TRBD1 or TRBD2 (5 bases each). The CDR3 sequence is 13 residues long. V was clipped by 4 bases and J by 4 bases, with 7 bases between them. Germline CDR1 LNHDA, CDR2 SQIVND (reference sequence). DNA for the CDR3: TGTGCCAGTAGTAGGGGGATCACCGGGGAGCTGTTTTTT. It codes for CASSRGITGELFF.

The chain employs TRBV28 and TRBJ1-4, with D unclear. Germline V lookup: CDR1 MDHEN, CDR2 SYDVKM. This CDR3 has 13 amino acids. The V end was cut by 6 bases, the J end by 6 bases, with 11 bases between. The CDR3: CASRPRTDEKLFF. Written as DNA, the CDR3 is TGTGCCAGCAGACCAAGGACGGATGAAAAACTGTTTTTT. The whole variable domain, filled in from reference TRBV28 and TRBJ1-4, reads DVKVTQSSRYLVKRTGEKVFLECVQDMDHENMFWYRQDPGLGLRLIYFSYDVKMKEKGDIPEGYSVSREKKERFSLILESASTNQTSMYLCASRPRTDEKLFFGSGTQLSVL.

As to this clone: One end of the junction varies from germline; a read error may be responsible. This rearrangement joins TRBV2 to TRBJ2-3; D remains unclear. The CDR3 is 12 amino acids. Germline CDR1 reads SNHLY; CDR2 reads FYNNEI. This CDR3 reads CASREDTDTQYF. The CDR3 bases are TGTGCCAGCAGGGAAGACACAGATACGCAGTATTTT.

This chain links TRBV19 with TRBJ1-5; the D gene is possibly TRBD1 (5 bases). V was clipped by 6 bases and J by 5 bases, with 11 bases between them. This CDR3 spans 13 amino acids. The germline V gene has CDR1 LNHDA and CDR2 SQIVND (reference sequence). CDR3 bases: TGTGCCAGTAGAGGGACCGATCATCAGCCCCAGCATTTT. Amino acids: CASRGTDHQPQHF.

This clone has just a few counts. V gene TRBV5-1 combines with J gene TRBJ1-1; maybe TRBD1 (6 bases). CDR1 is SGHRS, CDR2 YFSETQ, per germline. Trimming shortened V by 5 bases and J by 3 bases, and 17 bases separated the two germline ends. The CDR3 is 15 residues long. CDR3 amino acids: CASSSRAGGDTEAFF. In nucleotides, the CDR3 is TGCGCCAGCAGTTCAAGGGCGGGGGGCGACACTGAAGCTTTCTTT.

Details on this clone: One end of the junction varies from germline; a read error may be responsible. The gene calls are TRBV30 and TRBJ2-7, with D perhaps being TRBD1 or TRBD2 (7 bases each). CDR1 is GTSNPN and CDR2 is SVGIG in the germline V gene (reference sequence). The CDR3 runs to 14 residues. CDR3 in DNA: TGTGCCTGGAGTGTACTGAAGGCAGGGGGGGGTCAGGACTTC. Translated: CAWSVLKAGGGQDF.

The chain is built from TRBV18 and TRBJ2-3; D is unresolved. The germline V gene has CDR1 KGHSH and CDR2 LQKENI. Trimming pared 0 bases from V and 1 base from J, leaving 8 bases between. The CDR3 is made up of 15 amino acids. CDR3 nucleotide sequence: TGTGCCAGCTCACCACCAGCTGTAGGCACAGATACGCAGTATTTT. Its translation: CASSPPAVGTDTQYF.

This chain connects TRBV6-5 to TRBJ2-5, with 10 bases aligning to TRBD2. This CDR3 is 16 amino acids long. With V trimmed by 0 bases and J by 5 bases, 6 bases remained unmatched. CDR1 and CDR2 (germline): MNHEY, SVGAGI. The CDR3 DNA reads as TGTGCCAGCAGTTACTCGAATCTAGCGGGGGTGGAGACCCAGTACTTC. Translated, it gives CASSYSNLAGVETQYF.

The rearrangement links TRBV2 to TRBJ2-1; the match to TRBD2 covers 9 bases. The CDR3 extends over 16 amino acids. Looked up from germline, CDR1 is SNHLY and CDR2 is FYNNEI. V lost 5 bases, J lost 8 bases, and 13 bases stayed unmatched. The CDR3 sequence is CASSRASGTWGDEQFF. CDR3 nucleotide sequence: TGTGCCAGCAGTCGGGCTAGCGGGACGTGGGGAGATGAGCAGTTCTTC.

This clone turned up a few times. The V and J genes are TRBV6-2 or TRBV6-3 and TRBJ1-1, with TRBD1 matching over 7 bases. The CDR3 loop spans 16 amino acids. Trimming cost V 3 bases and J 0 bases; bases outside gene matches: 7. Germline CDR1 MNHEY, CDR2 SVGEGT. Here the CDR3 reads CASSYTGEGVNTEAFF. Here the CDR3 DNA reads TGTGCCAGCAGTTATACAGGGGAGGGCGTGAACACTGAAGCTTTCTTT.

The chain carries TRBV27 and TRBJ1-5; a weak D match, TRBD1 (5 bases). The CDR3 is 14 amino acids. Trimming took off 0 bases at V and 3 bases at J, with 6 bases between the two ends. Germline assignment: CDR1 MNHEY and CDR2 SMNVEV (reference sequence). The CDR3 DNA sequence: TGTGCCAGCAGTTTATCAGGGGCCAATCAGCCCCAGCATTTT. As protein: CASSLSGANQPQHF.

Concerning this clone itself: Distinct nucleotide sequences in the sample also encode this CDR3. CDR3 sequence (DNA): TGTGCCAGCCGGCCGGGCCAGGGGGCTTACGAGCAGTACTTC. Translating gives CASRPGQGAYEQYF. The V gene is TRBV6-5, the J gene TRBJ2-7, with 8 bases aligning to TRBD1. The germline gives CDR1 MNHEY, CDR2 SVGAGI. V lost 8 bases, J lost 4 bases, and 10 bases stayed unmatched. CDR3 size: 14 residues.

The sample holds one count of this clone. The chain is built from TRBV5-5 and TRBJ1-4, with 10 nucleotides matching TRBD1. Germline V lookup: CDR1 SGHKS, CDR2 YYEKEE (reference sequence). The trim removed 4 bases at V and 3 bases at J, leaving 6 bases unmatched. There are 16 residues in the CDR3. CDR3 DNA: TGTGCCAGCAGCAGACAGGGGGCCGCGGCTAATGAAAAACTGTTTTTT. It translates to CASSRQGAAANEKLFF.

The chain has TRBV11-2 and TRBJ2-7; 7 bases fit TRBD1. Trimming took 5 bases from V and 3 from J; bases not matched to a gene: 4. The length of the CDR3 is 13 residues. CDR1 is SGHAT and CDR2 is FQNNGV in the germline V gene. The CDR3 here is CASSNRQGYEQYF. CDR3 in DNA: TGTGCCAGCAGCAACCGACAGGGCTACGAGCAGTACTTC.

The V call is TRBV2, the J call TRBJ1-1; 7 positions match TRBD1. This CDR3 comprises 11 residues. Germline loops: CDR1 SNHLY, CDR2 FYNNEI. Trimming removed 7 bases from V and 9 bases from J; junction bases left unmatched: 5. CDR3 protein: CASTGQVQAFF. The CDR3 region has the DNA TGTGCCAGCACCGGACAGGTTCAAGCTTTCTTT.

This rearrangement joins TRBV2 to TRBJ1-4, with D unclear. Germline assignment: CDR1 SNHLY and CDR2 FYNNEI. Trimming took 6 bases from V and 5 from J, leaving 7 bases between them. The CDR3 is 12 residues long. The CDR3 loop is CASRSPNEKLFF. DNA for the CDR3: TGTGCCAGCAGGTCTCCCAATGAAAAACTGTTTTTT.

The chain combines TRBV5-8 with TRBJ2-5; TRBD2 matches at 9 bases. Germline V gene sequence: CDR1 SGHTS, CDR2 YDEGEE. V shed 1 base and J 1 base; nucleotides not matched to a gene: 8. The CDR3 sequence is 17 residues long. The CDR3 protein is CASSLKLTSGFQETQYF. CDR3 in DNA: TGTGCCAGCAGCTTGAAGTTGACTAGCGGATTCCAAGAGACCCAGTACTTC.

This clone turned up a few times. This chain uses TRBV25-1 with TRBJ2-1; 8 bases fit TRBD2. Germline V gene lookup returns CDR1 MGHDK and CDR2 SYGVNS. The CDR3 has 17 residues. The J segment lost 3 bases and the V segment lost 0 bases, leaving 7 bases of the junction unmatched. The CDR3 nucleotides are TGTGCCAGCAGTGAATATAAGGACCTAGCGGGCTACAATGAGCAGTTCTTC. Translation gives CASSEYKDLAGYNEQFF.

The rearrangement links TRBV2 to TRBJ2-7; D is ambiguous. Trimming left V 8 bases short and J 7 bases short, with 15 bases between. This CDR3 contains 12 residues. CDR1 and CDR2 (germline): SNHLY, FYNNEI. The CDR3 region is CASLQGRREQYF. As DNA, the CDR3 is TGTGCCAGCCTACAAGGAAGACGGGAGCAGTACTTC.